These 21 T cell receptor beta chains came from one sample sequenced in a study of T cell responses to AZD1222 COVID-19 vaccine. Profiling relied on immunoSEQ multiplex PCR, and the TCRdb table lists in-frame clones only, not all of them. The repertoire holds some 140,000 clones, with more than 80% as singletons. The specimen was peripheral blood, collected on day 0 of AZD1222 vaccination. These receptors all come from an adult in good health.

The chain carries TRBV7-9 and TRBJ2-7; TRBD2 aligns across 8 bases. The CDR3 totals 16 residues. Unmatched junction bases numbered 15, after V lost 4 bases and J lost 7 bases. Germline V gene data show CDR1 as SEHNR and CDR2 as FQNEAQ (reference sequence). DNA of the CDR3: TGTGCCAGCAGCTCCTATGGTAGCGGGGTAACGGGGGAGCAGTACTTC. Amino acids: CASSSYGSGVTGEQYF.

The rearrangement uses TRBV18 and TRBJ1-1; D gene uncertain. In germline, CDR1 is KGHSH, CDR2 LQKENI. Trimming took off 3 bases at V and 1 base at J, with 12 bases between the two ends. The CDR3 consists of 15 residues. The CDR3 loop is CASSPSRQSNTEAFF. DNA of the CDR3: TGTGCCAGCTCACCTTCGAGGCAGTCGAACACTGAAGCTTTCTTT.

V is TRBV18 and J is TRBJ1-2; no clear D gene. Looked up from germline, CDR1 is KGHSH and CDR2 is LQKENI. This CDR3 comprises 17 residues. V was clipped by 5 bases and J by 6 bases, with 25 bases between them. The DNA for the CDR3 is TGTGCCAGCTCATTACGGACCGGAACTAGAGGCTCGGATGGCTACACCTTC. It is translated as CASSLRTGTRGSDGYTF. The whole variable domain, remainder taken from reference TRBV18 and TRBJ1-2, is NAGVMQNPRHLVRRRGQEARLRCSPMKGHSHVYWYRQLPEEGLKFMVYLQKENIIDESGMPKERFSAEFPKEGPSILRIQQVVRGDSAAYFCASSLRTGTRGSDGYTFGSGTRLTVV.

The J gene is TRBJ1-4, the V gene TRBV12-5; possibly TRBD1 for D (5 bases). The germline gives CDR1 LGHNT, CDR2 FRNRAP. The CDR3 has 17 amino acids. Trimming took off 7 bases at V and 0 bases at J, with 18 bases between the two ends. This CDR3 is CASVGGGNVATNEKLFF. CDR3 coding DNA: TGTGCTAGTGTAGGCGGGGGGAACGTTGCAACTAATGAAAAACTGTTTTTT.

This rearrangement joins TRBV6-5 to TRBJ1-1, with D unresolved. Germline CDR1 is MNHEY and CDR2 is SVGAGI. CDR3 length: 15 residues. Deletions cut 2 bases from V and 8 bases from J, with 18 bases between. The chain's CDR3 is CASSYRRLAVSEAFF. The CDR3 DNA reads TGTGCCAGCAGTTACAGAAGACTGGCAGTCTCCGAAGCTTTCTTT.

The chain has TRBV4-1 and TRBJ2-5; the match to TRBD2 covers 12 bases. CDR1 and CDR2 (germline): MGHRA, YSYEKL. The ends lost 2 bases at V and 0 bases at J; junction bases unmatched: 4. The CDR3 loop spans 17 amino acids. The CDR3 DNA sequence: TGCGCCAGCAGCCAACCTACTAGCGGGGGGTACCAAGAGACCCAGTACTTC. Translation: CASSQPTSGGYQETQYF.

This clone was found once. Distinct nucleotide sequences in the sample also encode this CDR3. This chain joins TRBV4-2 and TRBJ2-7, with 7 bases lining up with TRBD2. The CDR3 consists of 15 residues. Germline V gives CDR1 LGHNA, CDR2 YNFKEQ. The ends lost 0 bases at V and 0 bases at J; junction bases unmatched: 2. The CDR3 sequence is CASSQEASGSYEQYF. The CDR3 region has the DNA TGTGCCAGCAGCCAAGAAGCTAGCGGCTCCTACGAGCAGTACTTC.

This chain uses TRBV29-1 with TRBJ2-7, with 7 bases that match TRBD2. The V segment lost 4 bases and the J segment 0 bases; nucleotides outside the gene matches: 3. The CDR3 is 13 residues long. CDR1 is SQVTM and CDR2 is ANQGSEA in the germline V gene. CDR3 DNA: TGCAGCGTTGTCGGGGGGTCCTCCTACGAGCAGTACTTC. Translation gives CSVVGGSSYEQYF.

The V call is TRBV29-1, the J call TRBJ1-3; maybe TRBD1 (5 bases). V lost 3 bases to trimming and J lost 2 bases, with 14 bases between them. The CDR3 is made up of 15 amino acids. Germline V lookup: CDR1 SQVTM, CDR2 ANQGSEA. CDR3 coding DNA: TGCAGCGTTGATCAGGCAGGGACTACTGGAAACACCATATATTTT. Protein sequence: CSVDQAGTTGNTIYF.

The chain uses TRBV5-1 and TRBJ1-2; D perhaps matches TRBD1 (6 bases). CDR1 is SGHRS, CDR2 YFSETQ, per germline. This CDR3 region has 13 residues. With 0 bases removed from V and 7 bases from J, the gap between germline ends came to 10 bases. As DNA, the CDR3 is TGCGCCAGCAGCTTGGGACAGGAGGGTGGCTACACCTTC. It encodes CASSLGQEGGYTF.

The chain couples TRBV7-3 to TRBJ1-1, with D tentatively TRBD1 (6 bases). From germline, CDR1 is SGHTA and CDR2 FQGTGA. This CDR3 is built from 15 residues. V lost 6 bases, J lost 0 bases, and 14 bases lay in between. In DNA form, the CDR3 reads TGTGCCAGCAGGAGGGACATCTCTCTGAACACTGAAGCTTTCTTT. Residues: CASRRDISLNTEAFF.

This chain's CDR3 is CASYGNTEAFF. The CDR3 region has the DNA TGTGCCAGCTATGGGAACACTGAAGCTTTCTTT. The chain combines TRBV6-5 with TRBJ1-1; D is ambiguous. V was pared by 8 bases and J by 1 base, with 5 bases between. There are 11 residues in the CDR3. CDR1 and CDR2 from the germline V gene are MNHEY and SVGAGI.

The CDR3 nucleotides read TGTGCCAGCAGAATGACTAGCGGGGGGATCTCAGATACGCAGTATTTT. Amino acids: CASRMTSGGISDTQYF. The chain uses TRBV27 and TRBJ2-3, with TRBD2 matching over 13 bases. Looked up from germline, CDR1 is MNHEY and CDR2 is SMNVEV (reference sequence). This CDR3 comprises 16 residues. V lost 6 bases and J lost 4; bases outside the gene matches: 7.

This chain uses TRBV19 with TRBJ2-1; no firm D call. CDR1 LNHDA and CDR2 SQIVND come from the germline V gene (reference sequence). This CDR3 has 12 residues. The CDR3 reads CATSAGYNEQFF. DNA for the CDR3: TGTGCTACCTCGGCAGGCTACAATGAGCAGTTCTTC.

The rearrangement uses TRBV20-1 and TRBJ1-5; the D is unclear. The germline CDR1 and CDR2 sequences are DFQATT and SNEGSKA (reference sequence). Trimming removed 3 bases from V and 2 bases from J, with 17 bases in between. CDR3 length equals 16 residues. CDR3 DNA sequence: TGCAGTGCTAGTATATCACTGGGTGGCCGCAATCAGCCCCAGCATTTT. It encodes CSASISLGGRNQPQHF.

In nucleotides, the CDR3 is TGTGCCAGTAGTACTTTACCGGGACAGGGAAGGGCCATTGAAGCTTTCTTT. This translates into CASSTLPGQGRAIEAFF. V gene TRBV19 combines with J gene TRBJ1-1, with 9 nucleotides matching TRBD1. Germline V lookup: CDR1 LNHDA, CDR2 SQIVND (reference sequence). V dropped 4 bases and J dropped 7; count of bases not matched to a gene: 16. CDR3 length: 17 residues.

The rearrangement joins TRBV4-1 to TRBJ2-7; D ambiguous. The length of the CDR3 is 14 residues. The V gene lost 0 bases and the J gene lost 5 bases, with 11 bases spanning the gap. Germline-derived CDR1 and CDR2 are MGHRA and YSYEKL. The CDR3, as DNA: TGCGCCAGCAGCCAAGATGCCGTAGATGACGAGCAGTACTTC. Translating it yields CASSQDAVDDEQYF.

The chain carries TRBV28 and TRBJ2-7; D possibly uses TRBD1 or TRBD2 (6 bases each). The CDR3 extends over 18 amino acids. CDR1 is MDHEN and CDR2 is SYDVKM in the germline V gene. The germline V and J ends were trimmed by 8 bases and 0 bases, with 26 bases remaining between them. CDR3 sequence reads: CASSGSRGTSSPSYEQYF. The CDR3 DNA reads as TGTGCCAGCTCGGGTTCCCGCGGGACATCCTCCCCCTCCTACGAGCAGTACTTC.

V is TRBV7-8 and J is TRBJ1-4; D may be TRBD1 (5 bases). V dropped 6 bases and J dropped 0 bases, with 11 bases sitting between them. The CDR3 is 15 residues long. In germline, CDR1 is SGHVS, CDR2 FQNEAQ. The CDR3 protein is CASRASGATNEKLFF. CDR3 in DNA: TGTGCCAGCAGGGCCTCGGGGGCAACTAATGAAAAACTGTTTTTT.

This clone has just a few counts. CDR3 sequence: CASSLGQETQYF. CDR3 nucleotide sequence: TGTGCCAGCAGCCTTGGGCAAGAGACCCAGTACTTC. The gene calls are TRBV13 and TRBJ2-5; D remains unclear. There are 12 residues in the CDR3. Germline CDR1 PRHDT, CDR2 FYEKMQ (reference sequence). V lost 5 bases to trimming and J lost 2 bases, with 6 bases between them.

This chain uses TRBV7-9 with TRBJ1-6; 12 nucleotides line up with TRBD1. Per germline, CDR1 SEHNR and CDR2 FQNEAQ (reference sequence). The V and J ends lost 3 bases and 6 bases, in that order; junction bases with no gene match: 6. This CDR3 is 17 amino acids long. Here the CDR3 reads CASSFAGQGASNSPLHF. The CDR3 region has the DNA TGTGCCAGCAGCTTCGCGGGACAGGGGGCTTCTAATTCACCCCTCCACTTT.